The clone carrying this TCR beta chain was observed many times. After constant-region reverse-primer amplification, full-length variable regions underwent semi-nested PCR with Nested Universal Primer A. TCRdb redid the calling of the 5' RACE reads with MiXCR, one entry per CDR3 protein. The sample includes approximately 8,900 distinct CDR3 sequences, over 25% of them seen just once. Purified naive CD4+ T cells were depleted of CD25+ Tregs. V lost 0 bases, J lost 0 bases, and 8 bases stayed unmatched. Germline V CDR1 and CDR2: MNHNS, SASEGT. The CDR3 spans 18 residues. The sequence derives from a female donor with breast cancer. V usage is TRBV6-1 and J usage is TRBJ2-1; 7 positions match TRBD1. What was sequenced was naive CD4+ T cells sorted from a lymph node. The subset is: naive CD4+ T cells, CD4+CD45RA+CD25-. The CDR3 protein is CASSEAAPGQSSYNEQFF. Here the CDR3 DNA reads TGTGCCAGCAGTGAAGCAGCCCCGGGACAGAGCTCCTACAATGAGCAGTTCTTC.